This section outlines one TCR beta chain sequence together with its context. The data were taken from a study of T cell changes during pregnancy in multiple sclerosis. Measured with immunoSEQ multiplex PCR; TCRdb has only the in-frame clones, and not every one. The table shows around 42,000 clones, with 91% occurring only once. The length of the CDR3 is 14 residues. V lost 5 bases to trimming and J lost 6 bases, with 16 bases between them. Germline V gene sequence: CDR1 SGHTA, CDR2 FQGNSA. The gene calls are TRBV7-2 and TRBJ1-2; no definite D call. The clonotype comes from a female donor with multiple sclerosis, enrolled in a pregnancy study. This sample comprised CD4+ T cells from peripheral blood mononuclear cells, obtained before pregnancy. This CDR3 reads CASSLVWRADGYTF. DNA for the CDR3: TGTGCCAGCAGCCTAGTGTGGAGGGCCGATGGCTACACCTTC.